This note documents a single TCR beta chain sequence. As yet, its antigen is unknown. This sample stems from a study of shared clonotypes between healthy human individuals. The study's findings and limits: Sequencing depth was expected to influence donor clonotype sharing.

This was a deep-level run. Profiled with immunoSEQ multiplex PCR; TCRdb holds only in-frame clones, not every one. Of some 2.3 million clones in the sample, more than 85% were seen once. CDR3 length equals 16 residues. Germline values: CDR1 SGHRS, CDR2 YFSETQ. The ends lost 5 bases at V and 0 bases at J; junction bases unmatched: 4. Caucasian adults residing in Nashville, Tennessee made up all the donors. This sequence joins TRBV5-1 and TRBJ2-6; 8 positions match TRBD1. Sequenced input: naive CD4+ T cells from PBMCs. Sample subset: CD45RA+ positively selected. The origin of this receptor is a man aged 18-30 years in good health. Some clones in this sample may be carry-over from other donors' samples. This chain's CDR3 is CASRWTGSSGANVLTF. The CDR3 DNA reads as TGCGCCAGCAGATGGACAGGGAGCTCTGGGGCCAACGTCCTGACTTTC.